One and the same sample provided the 24 T cell receptor beta chains below, sequenced in a study of T-cell memory formation after mild COVID-19. MiXCR, run by TCRdb on the 5' RACE reads, gives a single entry per CDR3 protein. The repertoire includes around 310,000 distinct CDR3 sequences, about a sixth of them detected once, and about a fifth sits in the top ten. Sequencing input: PBMCs or a T cell subset sorted from them (not recorded which). The receptors derive from a man between 18 and 35 years old who had mild COVID-19 (a few samples of this study predate the infection). Cell type and time point are not known.

CDR3 sequence (DNA): TGTGCCAGCAGCCAGGGACAGTCCAATTCACCCCTCCACTTT. It encodes CASSQGQSNSPLHF. V and J are TRBV5-4 and TRBJ1-6, with TRBD1 matching over 7 bases. The junction had 5 bases not matched to a gene; V was cut back by 4 bases and J by 7 bases. This CDR3 contains 14 residues. CDR1 is SGHNT and CDR2 is YYREEE in the germline V gene (reference sequence).

This clonotype was counted a few times. The V gene is TRBV5-1, the J gene TRBJ2-1; TRBD2 matches at 7 bases. Germline loops: CDR1 SGHRS, CDR2 YFSETQ. The CDR3 runs 13 residues. The V segment lost 4 bases and the J segment 5 bases; nucleotides outside the gene matches: 3. CDR3 in amino acids: CASSPGTNNEQFF. The DNA for the CDR3 is TGCGCCAGCAGCCCCGGGACTAACAATGAGCAGTTCTTC.

This clonotype was seen a handful of times. The chain links TRBV5-1 to TRBJ2-5; 11 nucleotides agree with TRBD2. Germline CDR1 SGHRS, CDR2 YFSETQ. The CDR3 is made up of 15 amino acids. J gave up 5 bases and V 4 bases, and 7 bases lay outside the gene matches. The CDR3 sequence is CASSEPGLAVETQYF. CDR3 DNA: TGCGCCAGCAGCGAGCCGGGACTAGCGGTCGAGACCCAGTACTTC.

This chain uses TRBV12-3 or TRBV12-4 with TRBJ2-7, with 8 bases matching TRBD1. V lost 2 bases and J lost 5; bases outside the gene matches: 8. This CDR3 is built from 15 residues. CDR3 nucleotide sequence: TGTGCCAGCAGTTTACTAACAGGGGGGAAGGACGAGCAGTACTTC. The encoded protein is CASSLLTGGKDEQYF.

This clonotype was seen more than once but under ten times. The CDR3 region has the DNA TGTGCCATCGCAACAGGGGATGGAAACACCATATATTTT. This encodes CAIATGDGNTIYF. The gene calls are TRBV10-3 and TRBJ1-3; 7 positions match TRBD1. After removal of 8 bases from V and 3 bases from J, the junction contained 4 bases not matched to a gene. The CDR3 is made up of 13 amino acids. The germline V gene encodes CDR1 ENHRY and CDR2 SYGVKD.

The V gene is TRBV14, the J gene TRBJ2-5; 7 bases align to TRBD1. Germline CDR1 reads SGHDN; CDR2 reads FVKESK. This CDR3 has 16 residues. With 4 bases clipped from V and 5 bases from J, the junction kept 13 bases outside the gene matches. In DNA, the CDR3 is TGTGCCAGCAGCCCCAGGAAACAGGGGTTGCGGGAGACCCAGTACTTC. As protein: CASSPRKQGLRETQYF.

The gene calls are TRBV9 and TRBJ2-2; TRBD1 is a possible D gene (6 bases). With 4 bases removed from V and 2 bases from J, the gap between germline ends came to 12 bases. Germline-derived CDR1 and CDR2 are SGDLS and YYNGEE. This CDR3 region has 15 residues. CDR3 sequence reads: CASSRLDRNTGELFF. The CDR3 nucleotides are TGTGCCAGCAGCCGGCTGGACAGAAACACCGGGGAGCTGTTTTTT. Full variable domain (remainder filled in from reference TRBV9 and TRBJ2-2): DSGVTQTPKHLITATGQRVTLRCSPRSGDLSVYWYQQSLDQGLQFLIQYYNGEERAKGNILERFSAQQFPDLHSELNLSSLELGDSALYFCASSRLDRNTGELFFGEGSRLTVL.

V is TRBV5-1 and J is TRBJ1-1; D ambiguous. In germline, CDR1 is SGHRS, CDR2 YFSETQ. V was cut by 4 bases and J by 0 bases, with 16 bases left in between. The CDR3 spans 16 residues. CDR3 bases: TGCGCCAGCAGCCCACGCGGACGGGGATTGAACACTGAAGCTTTCTTT. It encodes CASSPRGRGLNTEAFF.

This chain links TRBV7-2 with TRBJ1-2; 11 positions agree with TRBD1. Germline CDR1 is SGHTA and CDR2 is FQGNSA. The V segment lost 5 bases and the J segment 7 bases; nucleotides outside the gene matches: 9. The CDR3 has 15 amino acids. The CDR3 nucleotides read TGTGCCAGCAGCCCCCCCGGGACAGGGGGTTCTGGCTACACCTTC. This gives the protein CASSPPGTGGSGYTF.

The table lists this clonotype with a few counts. V and J are TRBV5-1 and TRBJ2-3, with D unresolved. CDR3 length: 14 residues. V was clipped by 4 bases and J by 5 bases, with 14 bases between them. Germline V lookup: CDR1 SGHRS, CDR2 YFSETQ. The CDR3 DNA is TGCGCCAGCAGCCCCGCACAACGAGTAGATACGCAGTATTTT. It is translated as CASSPAQRVDTQYF.

This clonotype was found many times. J is TRBJ2-5 and V is TRBV3-1, with 11 bases identical to TRBD2. The V and J ends lost 5 bases and 3 bases, in that order; junction bases with no gene match: 8. Germline-derived CDR1 and CDR2 are LGHDT and YNNKEL (reference sequence). This CDR3 contains 16 residues. DNA for the CDR3: TGTGCCAGCAGCGCCGCTTTAGCGGGGGGGAAAGAGACCCAGTACTTC. Its translation is CASSAALAGGKETQYF.

This clonotype was recorded a few times. The gene calls are TRBV4-3 and TRBJ2-1; 14 bases are a match to TRBD2. V shed 8 bases and J 6 bases; nucleotides not matched to a gene: 3. This CDR3 is built from 14 residues. The germline V gene has CDR1 LGHNA and CDR2 YSLEER. The CDR3: CASATSGGANEQFF. The CDR3 bases are TGCGCCAGCGCGACTAGCGGGGGGGCCAATGAGCAGTTCTTC.

V gene TRBV4-1 combines with J gene TRBJ1-5; 7 bases match TRBD1. Per germline, CDR1 MGHRA and CDR2 YSYEKL. There are 17 residues in the CDR3. V was clipped by 2 bases and J by 0 bases; unmatched bases: 7. DNA of the CDR3: TGCGCCAGCAGCCAACATACAGGGGTATATAGCAATCAGCCCCAGCATTTT. As protein: CASSQHTGVYSNQPQHF.

This clonotype was detected many times. V is TRBV4-2 and J is TRBJ2-7, with 11 bases that match TRBD1. Germline V lookup: CDR1 LGHNA, CDR2 YNFKEQ. The V segment lost 0 bases and the J segment 3 bases; nucleotides outside the gene matches: 4. The CDR3 spans 16 residues. As DNA, the CDR3 is TGTGCCAGCAGCCAAGATAGGGGGACAGGGGGCTACGAGCAGTACTTC. Translation: CASSQDRGTGGYEQYF.

The genes are TRBV27 and TRBJ2-5; D is possibly TRBD1 (6 bases). CDR1 is MNHEY, CDR2 SMNVEV, per germline (reference sequence). The CDR3 spans 14 residues. The V and J ends lost 0 bases and 7 bases respectively, with 12 bases between them. CDR3 DNA sequence: TGTGCCAGCAGTTTATCCCGGACAGTAGGGACCCAGTACTTC. Encoded protein: CASSLSRTVGTQYF.

The table lists this clonotype with many counts. The gene calls are TRBV7-8 and TRBJ2-2, with 8 bases aligning to TRBD1. The CDR3 contains 15 residues. The junction had 8 bases not matched to a gene; V was cut back by 5 bases and J by 6 bases. CDR1 is SGHVS and CDR2 is FQNEAQ in the germline V gene. In DNA form, the CDR3 reads TGTGCCAGCAGCGAGCAGGGGGCAAGCGCCGGGGAGCTGTTTTTT. It is translated as CASSEQGASAGELFF.

This clonotype was seen a handful of times. The chain employs TRBV7-2 and TRBJ2-3, with 10 bases fitting TRBD2. Trimming at V came to 5 bases and at J to 7 bases, leaving 6 bases not matched to a gene. Germline V gene lookup returns CDR1 SGHTA and CDR2 FQGNSA. The CDR3 length is 14 residues. CDR3 bases: TGTGCCAGCAGCCCGGGACTAGCGATGAATACGCAGTATTTT. It is translated as CASSPGLAMNTQYF.

In its sample, this clonotype was seen a few times. The V call is TRBV7-8, the J call TRBJ2-7; D may be TRBD1 (5 bases). The V gene lost 2 bases and the J gene lost 5 bases, with 16 bases spanning the gap. The germline V gene has CDR1 SGHVS and CDR2 FQNEAQ. This CDR3 spans 15 amino acids. The CDR3 DNA reads as TGTGCCAGCAGCTTATGGCAGGCAGGGTCCGACGAGCAGTACTTC. Residues: CASSLWQAGSDEQYF.

The V call is TRBV19, the J call TRBJ2-1; D is perhaps TRBD2 (5 bases). The CDR3 length is 14 residues. Germline CDR1 LNHDA, CDR2 SQIVND (reference sequence). With 5 bases removed from V and 6 bases from J, the gap between germline ends came to 14 bases. CDR3 in DNA: TGTGCCAGTAGTGGGTGGTCGGGGTCCAATGAGCAGTTCTTC. Its protein product is CASSGWSGSNEQFF.

The table lists this clonotype with a few counts. V is TRBV6-1 and J is TRBJ2-7; 7 bases are a match to TRBD1. V shed 3 bases and J 5 bases; nucleotides not matched to a gene: 7. In germline, CDR1 is MNHNS, CDR2 SASEGT. The CDR3 is 14 amino acids. CDR3 DNA: TGTGCCAGCAGTGAGGACAGGCCAGGCGACGAGCAGTACGTC. Translating it yields CASSEDRPGDEQYV.

The chain uses TRBV14 and TRBJ2-7; 7 nucleotides line up with TRBD1. Trimming cost V 9 bases and J 7 bases; bases outside gene matches: 15. In germline, CDR1 is SGHDN, CDR2 FVKESK. The length of the CDR3 is 14 residues. CDR3 in amino acids: CASPRKGAHWEQYF. Here the CDR3 DNA reads TGTGCCAGTCCCAGGAAGGGGGCGCATTGGGAGCAGTACTTC.

The V call is TRBV27, the J call TRBJ2-3; D may correspond to TRBD1 or TRBD2 (5 bases each). The CDR3 is 13 residues long. Trimming shortened V by 6 bases and J by 12 bases, and 19 bases separated the two germline ends. Germline CDR1 MNHEY, CDR2 SMNVEV (reference sequence). The CDR3 protein is CASSHGDSGPQYF. CDR3 nucleotide sequence: TGTGCCAGCAGCCACGGCGATTCGGGGCCCCAGTATTTT.

The J gene is TRBJ2-5, the V gene TRBV5-1; weak D call: TRBD2 (5 bases). CDR3 length equals 14 residues. V gave up 6 bases and J gave up 5 bases, with 17 bases separating them. Germline CDR1 SGHRS, CDR2 YFSETQ. CDR3 amino acids: CASTSPRTGETQYF. Written as DNA, the CDR3 is TGCGCCAGCACCTCTCCACGGACGGGGGAGACCCAGTACTTC.

There are a few counts of this clonotype. The V call is TRBV9, the J call TRBJ1-3; D unclear. The CDR3 length is 13 residues. From germline, CDR1 is SGDLS and CDR2 YYNGEE. V lost 0 bases, J lost 4 bases, and 5 bases lay in between. The chain's CDR3 is CASSVDYGNTIYF. CDR3 nucleotide sequence: TGTGCCAGCAGCGTAGATTACGGAAACACCATATATTTT.